One T cell receptor beta chain is described in this entry. Profiled with immunoSEQ multiplex PCR; TCRdb holds only in-frame clones, not every one. Among more than 200,000 clones, about 85% were seen once, and the ten largest hold about a tenth. These data come from a study of blood T cell repertoires in COVID-19. Study overall: Both acute and convalescent COVID-19 samples were obtained from the United States, Italy and Spain.

Participants' reported clinical history set cohort assignment. Before being deemed recovered, Cohort 3 donors had two negative PCRs, clearance, or symptom resolution. The clonotype originates from a man under 40 who had recovered from COVID-19. The sequenced material came from PBMCs or T cells enriched from blood (not recorded which).

In DNA form, the CDR3 reads TGTGCCAGCAGTGAACTTGGGGGCATAAGCAATCAGCCCCAGCATTTT. Its translation is CASSELGGISNQPQHF. The V and J genes are TRBV2 and TRBJ1-5, with a possible D match to TRBD1 (6 bases). The CDR3 loop spans 16 amino acids. Trimming removed 2 bases from V and 1 base from J, with 12 bases in between. The germline V gene encodes CDR1 SNHLY and CDR2 FYNNEI.